A selection of T cell receptor beta chains follows, all from one sample in a study of T cell repertoires in aging, cancer and after chemotherapy. TCRdb independently ran MiXCR on the multiplex PCR reads; one entry per CDR3 protein. This sample has about 4,500 distinct CDR3 sequences, with less than 65% found just once. The sequenced sample consisted of blood. The receptors shown here come from a human donor with a solid tumor. Each CDR3 is given with its conserved first and last residue. The order of the fields is J gene, V gene, clone size, D gene, CDR3 DNA, CDR3 protein. The D gene is left open where the match is weak. Clone sizes are given selectively: once, few, many, or a class where the clone is expanded.

>TRBJ2-6|TRBV20-1|.|.
TGCAGTGCCCCCGACCGCCAGTGGTCCTCTGGGGCCAACGTCCTGACTTTC
CSAPDRQWSSGANVLTF
>TRBJ1-1|TRBV18|.|TRBD1
TGTGCCAGCTCCCGGGAGGGACAGGAGGAAGCTTTCTTT
CASSREGQEEAFF
>TRBJ2-3|TRBV13|.|.
TGCGCCAGCAGCACCCCCCTAGGCGGGGCGGTAGATACGCAGTATTTT
CASSTPLGGAVDTQYF
>TRBJ2-7|TRBV20-1|.|TRBD2
TGCAGTGCCTTGACCCCGACTAGCGACTACGAGCAGTACTTC
CSALTPTSDYEQYF
>TRBJ2-7|TRBV6-5|few|TRBD2
TGTGCCAGCAGTTACGGAGGACTAGCGGGGGGGGGGCCCTACGAGCAGTACTTC
CASSYGGLAGGGPYEQYF
>TRBJ1-4|TRBV6-5|few|.
TGTGCCAGTCGAGCAACTAATGAAAAACTGTTTTTT
CASRATNEKLFF
>TRBJ1-2|TRBV7-2|few|.
TGTGCCAGCAGCACCGATACATCGCATGGCTACACCTTC
CASSTDTSHGYTF
>TRBJ2-7|TRBV5-1|.|.
TGCGCCAGCAGCTTAGGGACCTACGAGCAGTACTTC
CASSLGTYEQYF
>TRBJ2-7|TRBV12-3/TRBV12-4|few|.
TGTGCCAGCAGTCTCATCTACGAGCAGTACTTC
CASSLIYEQYF
>TRBJ2-5|TRBV19|.|.
TGTGCCAGTAGATCACAGGGAGTAAGGTGGGAGACCCAGTACTTC
CASRSQGVRWETQYF
>TRBJ1-5|TRBV19|few|TRBD1
TGTGCCAGTAGTTACTGGACAGGGCCGGAGCAGCCCCAGCATTTT
CASSYWTGPEQPQHF
>TRBJ1-1|TRBV19|.|TRBD1
TGTGCCAGTAGTATTAAAACAGGGGGCACTGAAGCTTTCTTT
CASSIKTGGTEAFF
>TRBJ2-5|TRBV6-5|.|.
TGTGCCAGCAGCACGCTAGAACAAGAGACCCAGTACTTC
CASSTLEQETQYF
>TRBJ1-1|TRBV19|few|.
TGTGCCAGTAGCGGCGCCCAAAGAGGTGTTCGGACTGAAGCTTTCTTT
CASSGAQRGVRTEAFF
>TRBJ1-5|TRBV6-6|once|.
TGTGCCAGCCGACCGGGGGGGAGCAATCAGCCCCAGCATTTT
CASRPGGSNQPQHF
>TRBJ1-1|TRBV7-3|.|TRBD1
TGTGCCAGCAGCCCATACCCGGGACAGGGTACTGAAGCTTTCTTT
CASSPYPGQGTEAFF
>TRBJ1-3|TRBV5-4|once|.
TGTGCCAGCAGGGGGAACTCTGGAAACACCATATATTTT
CASRGNSGNTIYF
>TRBJ1-1|TRBV30|.|.
TGTGCCTGGGCCAGGGTAGGTGAAGCTTTCTTT
CAWARVGEAFF
>TRBJ1-3|TRBV7-2|.|.
TGTGCCAGCAGCTTCTCGTGGGGAATGGCTGGAAACACCATATATTTT
CASSFSWGMAGNTIYF
>TRBJ1-6|TRBV12-3/TRBV12-4|once|TRBD1
TGTGCCAGCAGCCAGGGACAGAATAATTCACCCCTCCACTTT
CASSQGQNNSPLHF
>TRBJ1-1|TRBV20-1|.|.
TGCAGTGCTAGAGGGGGGGGTACTGAAGCTTTCTTT
CSARGGGTEAFF
>TRBJ1-6|TRBV7-6|.|.
TGTGCCAGCAGCTGGTTGGGGGGGGGGTCTCCGAATTCACCCCTCCACTTT
CASSWLGGGSPNSPLHF
>TRBJ1-1|TRBV6-5|.|.
TGTGCCAGCAGTGTCCAAATGAACACTGAAGCTTTCTTT
CASSVQMNTEAFF
>TRBJ2-3|TRBV6-1|.|.
TGTGCCAGCAATGGTAGGGGAGATACGCAGTATTTT
CASNGRGDTQYF
>TRBJ1-3|TRBV10-2|few|TRBD1
TGCGCCAGCATGGAGACAGGGCTCCTCTCTGGAAACACCATATATTTT
CASMETGLLSGNTIYF
>TRBJ1-6|TRBV6-5|.|.
TGTGCCAGCAGCCCCCAACAGTATAATTCACCCCTCCACTTT
CASSPQQYNSPLHF
>TRBJ1-5|TRBV27|few|TRBD1
TGTGCCAGCAGAACCGGGACAGCCAGCAATCAGCCCCAGCATTTT
CASRTGTASNQPQHF
>TRBJ2-1|TRBV20-1|.|.
TGCAGTGCTAGCGACAGGAATGAGCAGTTCTTC
CSASDRNEQFF
>TRBJ2-5|TRBV27|.|TRBD1
TGTGCCAGCAGTCAAGGGACAGGTCCGGAGACCCAGTACTTC
CASSQGTGPETQYF
>TRBJ1-2|TRBV24-1|.|.
TGTGCCACCAGTGATTTCGAGGGTAAGGGCTACACCTTC
CATSDFEGKGYTF
>TRBJ2-1|TRBV10-2|.|TRBD1
TGTGCCACCAGGACGGGACAGGGGGCGAACAATGAGCAGTTCTTC
CATRTGQGANNEQFF
>TRBJ1-1|TRBV19|few|.
TGTGCCAGTAGTATAGCGGGGGGGAACACTGAAGCTTTCTTT
CASSIAGGNTEAFF
>TRBJ1-1|TRBV15|.|.
TGTGCCACCAGCAGGGGAGGACAGTCTAACACTGAAGCTTTCTTT
CATSRGGQSNTEAFF
>TRBJ1-2|TRBV10-2|.|.
TGCGCCAGCATGGGGACGGATTATGGCTACACCTTC
CASMGTDYGYTF
>TRBJ1-6|TRBV12-3/TRBV12-4|.|.
TGTGCCAGCAGTTTTGCGAGGGGGAATAATTCACCCCTCCACTTT
CASSFARGNNSPLHF